This TCR beta chain originates from a study of cytomegalovirus exposure and HLA in healthy donors. General study findings and limits: One cluster of highly shared sequence variants probably arose as a sequencing artifact. Reports showed the classifier diagnosing cytomegalovirus status with high specificity and sensitivity.

This clone has just one count. Its matching antigen is unknown. CDR1 is SGHDT and CDR2 is YYEEEE in the germline V gene. This CDR3 has 14 amino acids. V shed 0 bases, J shed 6 bases, and the junction held 3 bases outside the gene matches. The PCR had 60 Vbeta and 13 Jbeta primers. The repertoire was sequenced with immunoSEQ multiplex PCR; TCRdb's copy has only in-frame clones and lacks some. The sample holds 130,000 to 150,000 clones, 70% to 75% seen once. This clonotype was obtained from a human donor in good health. The rearrangement joins TRBV5-6 to TRBJ2-1, with 7 bases matching TRBD2. The sequencing sample was made of PBMCs. CDR3 bases: TGTGCCAGCAGCTTGGAGGGAGGGTCCAATGAGCAGTTCTTC. Residues: CASSLEGGSNEQFF.